Sequencing of this T cell receptor beta chain was carried out in a study of CD8 T cells in ankylosing spondylitis. The CDR3 loop spans 15 amino acids. Trimming left V 3 bases short and J 0 bases short, with 8 bases between. The germline CDR1 and CDR2 sequences are SEHNR and FQNEAQ (reference sequence). Using its own MiXCR run on the 5' RACE reads, TCRdb lists one record per CDR3 protein. The top ten clones hold 2.2% of a sample with roughly 69,000 distinct CDR3 sequences, over 4% of them seen once. This clonotype was seen many times. The clonotype comes from a male donor with ankylosing spondylitis or in good health (not recorded which). The sequenced material came from blood, either unsorted or a sorted T cell fraction (not recorded which). V is TRBV7-9 and J is TRBJ2-2, with a possible D match to TRBD2 (6 bases). In DNA, the CDR3 is TGTGCCAGCAGCTTGGGGGAGGCGAACACCGGGGAGCTGTTTTTT. It codes for CASSLGEANTGELFF. The full variable domain, its missing parts supplied by reference TRBV7-9 and TRBJ2-2, is DTGVSQNPRHKITKRGQNVTFRCDPISEHNRLYWYRQTLGQGPEFLTYFQNEAQLEKSRLLSDRFSAERPKGSFSTLEIQRTEQGDSAMYLCASSLGEANTGELFFGEGSRLTVL.